This T cell receptor beta chain was identified in a study of long-term antiretroviral therapy in people with HIV. Germline V gene lookup returns CDR1 MNHEY and CDR2 SVGAGI. The CDR3 spans 16 residues. The V gene lost 2 bases and the J gene lost 6 bases, with 16 bases spanning the gap. It was version v3.0 of the immunoSEQ assay that was run at survey level. Generated by immunoSEQ multiplex PCR, the TCRdb table keeps only in-frame clones and is missing some. Of 30,000 to 45,000 clones detected, 80% appear once; the ten largest clones hold 4.5% to 6%. The sequence derives from a man aged 25-40 years with HIV. The sample in question was unsorted PBMCs, obtained 3.4 years after starting antiretroviral therapy. V is TRBV6-5 and J is TRBJ2-2; D is undetermined. The DNA of the CDR3 is TGTGCCAGCAGTTACGGGCAGGATTCCTTCGCCGGGGAGCTGTTTTTT. It codes for CASSYGQDSFAGELFF.